Following are 11 T cell receptor beta chains from one sample sequenced in a study of blood T cell repertoires in COVID-19. The method was immunoSEQ multiplex PCR; TCRdb's version includes in-frame clones alone and lacks a portion of them. Seen here are 100,000 to 150,000 clones, 86% observed once, and the top ten hold around 2.3%. Sequenced input: PBMCs or T cells enriched from blood (not recorded which). The receptors derive from a woman between 50 and 59 years old who had recovered from COVID-19.

V is TRBV7-8 and J is TRBJ2-5; no reliable D call. The CDR3 contains 13 residues. Trimming cost V 6 bases and J 3 bases, with 11 bases left between them. Per germline, CDR1 SGHVS and CDR2 FQNEAQ. CDR3 loop: CASSSQREETQYF. CDR3 sequence (DNA): TGTGCCAGCAGTTCTCAGCGAGAAGAGACCCAGTACTTC.

The V gene is TRBV5-6, the J gene TRBJ1-1, with TRBD1 matching over 9 bases. The V and J ends lost 4 bases and 7 bases, in that order; junction bases with no gene match: 5. The CDR3 is 13 residues long. Germline lookup yields CDR1 SGHDT and CDR2 YYEEEE. The CDR3 DNA reads TGTGCCAGCAGCCTTGGACAGGGGCATGAAGCTTTCTTT. Its protein product is CASSLGQGHEAFF. The variable domain in full, completed from reference TRBV5-6 and TRBJ1-1, reads DAGVTQSPTHLIKTRGQQVTLRCSPKSGHDTVSWYQQALGQGPQFIFQYYEEEERQRGNFPDRFSGHQFPNYSSELNVNALLLGDSALYLCASSLGQGHEAFFGQGTRLTVV.

V usage is TRBV7-3 and J usage is TRBJ2-1; 8 bases are shared with TRBD1. The V gene's germline CDR1 is SGHTA and CDR2 FQGTGA. V shed 8 bases, J shed 10 bases, and the junction held 10 bases outside the gene matches. This CDR3 has 13 amino acids. The CDR3 sequence is CASRGQGSGEQFF. The DNA for the CDR3 is TGTGCCAGCCGCGGACAGGGCAGCGGGGAGCAGTTCTTC.

CDR3 loop: CASSQSSLQGSGANVLTF. The CDR3 bases are TGTGCCAGCAGCCAATCGTCTCTACAGGGTTCTGGGGCCAACGTCCTGACTTTC. V usage is TRBV3-1 (or the pseudogene TRBV3-2) and J usage is TRBJ2-6, with D possibly being TRBD1 (6 bases). CDR3 length equals 18 residues. V lost 2 bases to trimming and J lost 1 base, with 15 bases between them. Germline V gene lookup returns CDR1 LGHDT and CDR2 YNNKEL (reference sequence).

The genes are TRBV5-4 and TRBJ1-4; D is ambiguous. Trimming removed 5 bases at V and 3 bases at J, with 8 bases between. The CDR3 covers 13 residues. CDR1 and CDR2 (germline): SGHNT, YYREEE (reference sequence). As DNA, the CDR3 is TGTGCCAGCAGGGCGGTCTCTAATGAAAAACTGTTTTTT. The encoded protein is CASRAVSNEKLFF.

The rearrangement uses TRBV29-1 and TRBJ1-1, with TRBD1 as a possible D gene (6 bases). The CDR3 runs 12 residues. Per the germline V gene, CDR1 is SQVTM and CDR2 is ANQGSEA. V gave up 6 bases and J gave up 6 bases, with 14 bases separating them. In nucleotides, the CDR3 is TGCAGCGTCCCCGGGACAATTGCTGAAGCTTTCTTT. It translates to CSVPGTIAEAFF.

The chain recombines TRBV2 with TRBJ2-2; 7 bases agree with TRBD1. Germline V lookup: CDR1 SNHLY, CDR2 FYNNEI. The junction had 5 bases not matched to a gene; V was cut back by 6 bases and J by 4 bases. The CDR3 is 14 amino acids. CDR3 DNA sequence: TGTGCCAGCAGCCGACAGGGACCCACCGGGGAGCTGTTTTTT. Translation: CASSRQGPTGELFF.

This chain uses TRBV27 with TRBJ2-3; D is possibly TRBD2 (5 bases). There are 15 residues in the CDR3. The germline V gene encodes CDR1 MNHEY and CDR2 SMNVEV (reference sequence). Trimming cost V 4 bases and J 2 bases, with 13 bases left between them. The CDR3 nucleotides read TGTGCCAGCAGTTCCTCACTAGATTACACAGATACGCAGTATTTT. Protein sequence: CASSSSLDYTDTQYF.

This chain links TRBV3-1 (or the pseudogene TRBV3-2) with TRBJ2-5; no definite D call. Germline V CDR1 and CDR2: LGHDT, YNNKEL (reference sequence). The CDR3 totals 13 residues. Trimming removed 3 bases at V and 5 bases at J, with 10 bases between. CDR3 coding DNA: TGTGCCAGCAGCCAGGCTACCGGGGAGACCCAGTACTTC. This sequence encodes CASSQATGETQYF.

In this sample, this clone turned up once. This sequence joins TRBV12-3 or TRBV12-4 and TRBJ2-5; the D gene is possibly TRBD1 (5 bases). V lost 8 bases, J lost 4 bases, and 11 bases lay in between. This CDR3 is built from 12 residues. Here the CDR3 reads CASRPRGETQYF. The CDR3 coding sequence is TGTGCCAGCCGGCCAAGGGGAGAGACCCAGTACTTC.

The chain links TRBV25-1 to TRBJ1-2; 7 bases align to TRBD1. CDR1 is MGHDK, CDR2 SYGVNS, per germline. J was trimmed by 4 bases and V by 5 bases; bases with no gene match: 1. This CDR3 contains 12 residues. CDR3 DNA sequence: TGTGCCAGCAGTCGGGACAGCTATGGCTACACCTTC. Residues: CASSRDSYGYTF.